A single T cell receptor (beta chain) is shown here with its context. Clones were read by immunoSEQ multiplex PCR, and TCRdb kept only the in-frame ones, dropping some. The sample yields tens of thousands of clones, 85% to 90% seen once. These data originate in a study of T cell changes during pregnancy in multiple sclerosis. The J segment lost 8 bases and the V segment lost 5 bases, leaving 18 bases of the junction unmatched. The CDR3 extends over 17 amino acids. From germline, CDR1 is SEHNR and CDR2 FQNEAQ (reference sequence). The receptor was derived from a female donor with multiple sclerosis, enrolled in a pregnancy study. The sample in question was CD8+ T cells from peripheral blood mononuclear cells, obtained after pregnancy. This sequence joins TRBV7-9 and TRBJ1-2; 9 bases align to TRBD1. The CDR3 DNA follows: TGTGCCAGCAGCATAACCCCGGGACAGGGTGCCTACCTGGGCTACACCTTC. It translates to CASSITPGQGAYLGYTF.